A selection of T cell receptor beta chains follows, all from one sample in a study of T cell responses to AZD1222 COVID-19 vaccine. Sequencing used immunoSEQ multiplex PCR; TCRdb keeps in-frame clones, though not all of them. The table shows about 83,000 clones, with 85% to 95% occurring only once. Sequences were derived from peripheral blood, sampled 28 days after the second AZD1222 dose. The receptors come from an adult who received the AZD1222 COVID-19 vaccine. CDR3s include the opening cysteine and the closing phenylalanine or tryptophan. The D gene is left open where the match is weak. Some rows mark clone size as missing; the rest say once, few, many or name a class of expanded clone.

clone size	J gene	V gene	D gene	CDR3 protein	CDR3 DNA
once	TRBJ2-2	TRBV12-5	TRBD2	CASGLIPGLASGELFF	TGTGCTAGTGGTTTAATACCGGGACTAGCAAGCGGGGAGCTGTTTTTT
-	TRBJ1-5	TRBV15	-	CATSSAWTLGPYSNQPQHF	TGTGCCACCAGCAGCGCGTGGACCCTGGGGCCTTATAGCAATCAGCCCCAGCATTTT
few	TRBJ2-7	TRBV4-2	-	CASSPDPGQLTYEQYF	TGTGCCAGCAGCCCCGACCCAGGACAGCTTACCTACGAGCAGTACTTC
-	TRBJ2-3	TRBV18	-	CASSPQGPHMPDTQYF	TGTGCCAGCTCACCACAGGGACCCCATATGCCAGATACGCAGTATTTT
-	TRBJ1-1	TRBV7-3	-	CASSRMESGAEAFF	TGTGCCAGCAGCCGAATGGAGAGCGGGGCTGAAGCTTTCTTT
-	TRBJ2-3	TRBV11-3	TRBD1	CASSLGQPGQGYTQYF	TGTGCCAGCAGCTTAGGCCAACCGGGACAGGGGTACACGCAGTATTTT
-	TRBJ2-5	TRBV5-6	-	CASSSEFGGQETQYF	TGTGCCAGCAGCTCCGAATTCGGGGGTCAAGAGACCCAGTACTTC
-	TRBJ2-3	TRBV13	-	CASSSNDRPSGTDTQYF	TGTGCCAGCAGCTCCAATGACAGGCCTTCAGGCACAGATACGCAGTATTTT
-	TRBJ2-2	TRBV7-2	TRBD2	CASSLGTSGRAGELFF	TGTGCCAGCAGCCTCGGGACTAGCGGGAGGGCCGGGGAGCTGTTTTTT
-	TRBJ1-2	TRBV28	-	CASTLDRYYGYTF	TGTGCCAGCACCCTGGACCGATACTATGGCTACACCTTC
-	TRBJ2-7	TRBV5-1	TRBD1	CASSWGTGDREEQYF	TGCGCCAGCAGCTGGGGGACAGGGGACCGTGAGGAGCAGTACTTC
-	TRBJ2-7	TRBV9	TRBD2	CASSVGGLAVDEQYF	TGTGCCAGCAGCGTGGGGGGACTAGCCGTCGACGAGCAGTACTTC
-	TRBJ1-2	TRBV5-1	TRBD1	CASSLNDRADYGYTF	TGCGCCAGCAGCTTAAACGACAGGGCGGACTATGGCTACACCTTC
-	TRBJ1-1	TRBV29-1	-	CSVAAYAEAFF	TGCAGCGTTGCAGCGTATGCTGAAGCTTTCTTT
-	TRBJ2-2	TRBV2	-	CAVPRYETANTGELFF	TGTGCGGTCCCCCGGTACGAGACGGCGAACACCGGGGAGCTGTTTTTT
few	TRBJ1-3	TRBV5-5	-	CASSSGGTGNTIYF	TGTGCCAGCAGCTCGGGGGGGACCGGAAACACCATATATTTT
-	TRBJ2-5	TRBV7-3	-	CASSRDTQETQYF	TGTGCCAGCAGCCGGGACACCCAAGAGACCCAGTACTTC
-	TRBJ2-1	TRBV27	-	CASSLAGSNEQFF	TGTGCCAGCAGTTTAGCAGGGTCCAATGAGCAGTTCTTC
-	TRBJ1-2	TRBV6-5	-	CAGGRGTGSDTF	TGTGCCGGAGGACGGGGCACAGGGAGTGATACCTTC
-	TRBJ2-1	TRBV6-6	-	CASTTGAYNEQFF	TGTGCCAGCACTACTGGGGCCTACAATGAGCAGTTCTTC
-	TRBJ2-7	TRBV29-1	TRBD1	CSVTGTGAYEQYF	TGCAGCGTTACCGGGACAGGGGCCTACGAGCAGTACTTC
once	TRBJ2-1	TRBV4-2	-	CASSPGTEPVDEQFF	TGTGCCAGCAGCCCCGGGACCGAACCTGTTGATGAGCAGTTCTTC
-	TRBJ2-3	TRBV10-1	-	CASSEMSAQDTQYF	TGCGCCAGCAGCGAAATGAGTGCGCAGGATACGCAGTATTTT
-	TRBJ1-1	TRBV11-2	-	CASSSSGMNTEAFF	TGTGCCAGCAGCTCATCAGGGATGAACACTGAAGCTTTCTTT
-	TRBJ2-5	TRBV7-9	TRBD2	CASSLVTGGETQYF	TGTGCCAGCAGCTTAGTGACGGGAGGGGAGACCCAGTACTTC
-	TRBJ2-3	TRBV25-1	TRBD2	CASSGLAEDTSTDTQYF	TGTGCCAGCAGTGGGCTAGCGGAAGATACTAGCACAGATACGCAGTATTTT
-	TRBJ1-1	TRBV9	-	CASSVGWEMNTEAFF	TGTGCCAGCAGCGTAGGATGGGAAATGAACACTGAAGCTTTCTTT
-	TRBJ2-2	TRBV4-1	-	CASSQDSGQHRTGELFF	TGCGCCAGCAGCCAAGATTCCGGCCAGCACAGGACCGGGGAGCTGTTTTTT
-	TRBJ1-1	TRBV7-2	-	CASSPGRVNTEAFF	TGTGCCAGCAGCCCGGGACGGGTGAACACTGAAGCTTTCTTT
-	TRBJ2-2	TRBV11-2	-	CASSLRRPGDTGELFF	TGTGCCAGCAGCTTAAGGAGGCCGGGTGACACCGGGGAGCTGTTTTTT
-	TRBJ2-1	TRBV4-1	-	CASSQGGGQSSYNEQFF	TGCGCCAGCAGCCAAGGAGGCGGTCAGAGCTCCTACAATGAGCAGTTCTTC
-	TRBJ1-2	TRBV6-6	TRBD1	CASTYDDRAIGYTF	TGTGCCAGCACCTACGATGACAGGGCCATTGGCTACACCTTC
-	TRBJ1-1	TRBV19	-	CASSRPGHPNTEAFF	TGTGCCAGTAGCCGCCCCGGACACCCGAACACTGAAGCTTTCTTT
-	TRBJ1-1	TRBV12-3/TRBV12-4	-	CASSLFNTEAFF	TGTGCCAGCAGTTTATTTAACACTGAAGCTTTCTTT
few	TRBJ2-7	TRBV5-6	TRBD1	CASSWGTGGHEQYF	TGTGCCAGCAGCTGGGGGACAGGGGGCCACGAGCAGTACTTC
-	TRBJ2-7	TRBV3-1/TRBV3-2	TRBD2	CASSQTGTISYEQYF	TGTGCCAGCAGCCAAACCGGGACTATCTCCTACGAGCAGTACTTC
few	TRBJ1-5	TRBV3-1/TRBV3-2	-	CASSQGSNQPQHF	TGTGCCAGCAGCCAGGGTAGCAATCAGCCCCAGCATTTT
-	TRBJ1-4	TRBV6-5	TRBD1	CASSQGAGGEKLFF	TGTGCCAGCAGCCAGGGGGCAGGTGGTGAAAAACTGTTTTTT
-	TRBJ1-4	TRBV28	-	CAIWGGATNEKLFF	TGTGCCATCTGGGGGGGCGCGACTAATGAAAAACTGTTTTTT
-	TRBJ2-3	TRBV9	TRBD2	CASSVEAGGTDTQYF	TGTGCCAGCAGCGTAGAGGCGGGAGGCACAGATACGCAGTATTTT